This TCR beta chain was sequenced during a study of T cell responses to AZD1222 COVID-19 vaccine. Study overall: Whether given at about 4 or about 12 weeks, second doses were pooled.

Only in-frame clones appear in the TCRdb table, and some are missing; sequencing was by immunoSEQ multiplex PCR. The sample has about 72,000 clones; 87% are singletons. In the case of this clone: The target antigen is unknown.

The germline V gene encodes CDR1 MDHEN and CDR2 SYDVKM. This CDR3 spans 15 amino acids. V was clipped by 3 bases and J by 9 bases; unmatched bases: 5. Notes on the study in general: The CD4 TCRs associated with vaccination extended across spike and predominated at 160-218 and 743-854. It should be noted that donors were predominantly white British and more often female, and clonal diversity was possibly underestimated.

This material consisted of peripheral blood, taken on day 0 of AZD1222 vaccination. The receptor was isolated from an adult in good health. The V call is TRBV28, the J call TRBJ2-3; 14 bases align to TRBD2. The CDR3 here is CASSLTSGGAWTQYF. The DNA of the CDR3 is TGTGCCAGCAGTTTGACTAGCGGGGGGGCTTGGACGCAGTATTTT.